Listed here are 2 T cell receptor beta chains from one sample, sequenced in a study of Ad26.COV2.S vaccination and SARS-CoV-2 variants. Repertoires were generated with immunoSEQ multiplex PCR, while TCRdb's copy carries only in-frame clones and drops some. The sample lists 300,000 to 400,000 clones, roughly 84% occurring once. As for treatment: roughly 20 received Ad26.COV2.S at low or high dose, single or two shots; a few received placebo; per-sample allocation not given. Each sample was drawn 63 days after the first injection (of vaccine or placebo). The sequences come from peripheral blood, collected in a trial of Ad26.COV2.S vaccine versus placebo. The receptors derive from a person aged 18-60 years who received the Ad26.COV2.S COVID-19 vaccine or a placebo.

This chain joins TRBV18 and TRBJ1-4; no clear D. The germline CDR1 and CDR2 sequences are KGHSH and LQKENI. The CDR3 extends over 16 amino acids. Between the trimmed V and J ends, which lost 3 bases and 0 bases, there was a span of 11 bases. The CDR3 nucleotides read TGTGCCAGCTCACCCGGGCAGATCGCAACTAATGAAAAACTGTTTTTT. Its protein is CASSPGQIATNEKLFF.

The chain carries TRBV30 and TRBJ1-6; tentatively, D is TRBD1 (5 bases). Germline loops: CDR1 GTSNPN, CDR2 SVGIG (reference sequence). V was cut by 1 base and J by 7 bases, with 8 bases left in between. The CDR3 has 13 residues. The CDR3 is CAWSGQLNSPLHF. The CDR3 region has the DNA TGTGCCTGGAGTGGACAGCTAAATTCACCCCTCCACTTT.